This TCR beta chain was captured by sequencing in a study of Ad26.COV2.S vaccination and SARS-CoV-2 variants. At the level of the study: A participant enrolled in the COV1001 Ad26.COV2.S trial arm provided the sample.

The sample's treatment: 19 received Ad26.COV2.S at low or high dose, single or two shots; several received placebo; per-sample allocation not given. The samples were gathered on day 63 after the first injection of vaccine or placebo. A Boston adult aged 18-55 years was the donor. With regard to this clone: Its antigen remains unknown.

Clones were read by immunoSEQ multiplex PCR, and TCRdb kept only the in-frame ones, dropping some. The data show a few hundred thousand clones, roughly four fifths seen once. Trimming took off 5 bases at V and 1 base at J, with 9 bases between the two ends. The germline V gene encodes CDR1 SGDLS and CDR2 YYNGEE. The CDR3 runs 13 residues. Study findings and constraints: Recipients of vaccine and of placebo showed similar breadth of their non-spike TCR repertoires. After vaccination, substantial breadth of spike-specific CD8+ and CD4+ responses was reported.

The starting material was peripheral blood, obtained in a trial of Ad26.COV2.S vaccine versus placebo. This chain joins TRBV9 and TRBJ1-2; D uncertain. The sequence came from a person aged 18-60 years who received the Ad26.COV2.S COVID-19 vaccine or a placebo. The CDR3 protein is CASRGDFNYGYTF. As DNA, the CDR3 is TGTGCCAGCAGGGGAGACTTTAACTATGGCTACACCTTC.